The text below deals with one T cell receptor (beta chain). The entry originates in a study of high-grade serous ovarian cancer treatment subgroups. CDR1 SNHLY and CDR2 FYNNEI come from the germline V gene. V was clipped by 6 bases and J by 2 bases, with 14 bases between them. This CDR3 contains 14 residues. Using immunoSEQ multiplex PCR, the repertoire was profiled, and TCRdb retains in-frame clones only, with some absent. Of about 520 clones in the sample, roughly 80% are singletons; the top ten hold 10% to 13%. The tumor samples were collected prior to definitive surgery or chemotherapy. The sequenced material came from tumor tissue. The chain joins TRBV2 to TRBJ2-7; maybe TRBD2 (5 bases). The sequence was collected from a human donor with high-grade serous ovarian cancer. In nucleotides, the CDR3 is TGTGCCAGCAGCTTGAGAGGGAAACCCTACGAGCAGTACTTC. This encodes CASSLRGKPYEQYF.